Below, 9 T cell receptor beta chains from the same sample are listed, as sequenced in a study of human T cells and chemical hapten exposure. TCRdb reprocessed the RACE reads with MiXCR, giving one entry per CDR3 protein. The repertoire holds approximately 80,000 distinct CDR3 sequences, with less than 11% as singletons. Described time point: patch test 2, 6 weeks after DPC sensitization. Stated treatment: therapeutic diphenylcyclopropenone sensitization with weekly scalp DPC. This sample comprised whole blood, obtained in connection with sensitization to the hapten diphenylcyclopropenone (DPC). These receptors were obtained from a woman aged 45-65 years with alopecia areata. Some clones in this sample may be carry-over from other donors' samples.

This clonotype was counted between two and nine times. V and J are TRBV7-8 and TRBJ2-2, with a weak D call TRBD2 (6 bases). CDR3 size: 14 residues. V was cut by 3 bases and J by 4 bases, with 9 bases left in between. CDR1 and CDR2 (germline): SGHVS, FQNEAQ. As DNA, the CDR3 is TGTGCCAGCAGCTTTAGCGGTACCACCGGGGAGCTGTTTTTT. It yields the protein CASSFSGTTGELFF.

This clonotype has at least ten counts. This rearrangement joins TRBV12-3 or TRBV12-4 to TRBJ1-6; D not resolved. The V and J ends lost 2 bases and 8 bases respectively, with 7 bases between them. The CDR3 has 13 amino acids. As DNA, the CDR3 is TGTGCCAGCAGTTTATATAACGATTCACCCCTCCACTTT. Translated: CASSLYNDSPLHF.

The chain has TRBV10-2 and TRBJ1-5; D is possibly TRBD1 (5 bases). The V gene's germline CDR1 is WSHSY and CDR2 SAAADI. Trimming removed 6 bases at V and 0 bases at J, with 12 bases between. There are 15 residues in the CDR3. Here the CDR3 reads CASSAWGYSNQPQHF. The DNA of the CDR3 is TGCGCCAGCAGCGCGTGGGGCTATAGCAATCAGCCCCAGCATTTT.

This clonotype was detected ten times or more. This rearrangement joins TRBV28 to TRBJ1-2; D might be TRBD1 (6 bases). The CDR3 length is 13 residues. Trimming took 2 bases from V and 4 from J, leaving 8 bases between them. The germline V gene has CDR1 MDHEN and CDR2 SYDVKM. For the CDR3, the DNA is TGTGCCAGCAGTTTAACAGGGAGCTATGGCTACACCTTC. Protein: CASSLTGSYGYTF.

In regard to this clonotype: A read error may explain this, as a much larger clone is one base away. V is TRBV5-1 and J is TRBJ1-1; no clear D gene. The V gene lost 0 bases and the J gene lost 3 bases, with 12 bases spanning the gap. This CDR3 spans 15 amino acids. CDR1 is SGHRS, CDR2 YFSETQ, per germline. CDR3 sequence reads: CASSLAGEDHTEAFF. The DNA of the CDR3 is TGCGCCAGCAGCTTGGCCGGGGAGGACCACACTGAAGCTTTCTTT.

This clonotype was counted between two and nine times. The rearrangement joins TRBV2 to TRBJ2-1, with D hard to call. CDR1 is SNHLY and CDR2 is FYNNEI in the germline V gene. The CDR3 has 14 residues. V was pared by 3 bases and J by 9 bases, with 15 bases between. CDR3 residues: CASSEAGRAGEQFF. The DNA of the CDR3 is TGTGCCAGCAGTGAGGCTGGAAGGGCTGGTGAGCAGTTCTTC.

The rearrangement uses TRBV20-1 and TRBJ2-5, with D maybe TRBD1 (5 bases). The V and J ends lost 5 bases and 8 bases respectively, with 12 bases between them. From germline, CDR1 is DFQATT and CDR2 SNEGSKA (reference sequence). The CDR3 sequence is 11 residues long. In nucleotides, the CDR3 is TGCAGTGCTCGGCAAAGGGGTACCCAGTACTTC. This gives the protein CSARQRGTQYF.

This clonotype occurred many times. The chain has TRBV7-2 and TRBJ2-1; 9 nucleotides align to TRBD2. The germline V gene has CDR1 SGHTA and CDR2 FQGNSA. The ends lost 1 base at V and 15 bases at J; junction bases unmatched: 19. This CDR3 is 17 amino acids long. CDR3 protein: CASSLEGLSSGIPVAFF. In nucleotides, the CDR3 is TGTGCCAGCAGCTTAGAAGGGTTATCTAGCGGGATACCGGTTGCGTTCTTC.

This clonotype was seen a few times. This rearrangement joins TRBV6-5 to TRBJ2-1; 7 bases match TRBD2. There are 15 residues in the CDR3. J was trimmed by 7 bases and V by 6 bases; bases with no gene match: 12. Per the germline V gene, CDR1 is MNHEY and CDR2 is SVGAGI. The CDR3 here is CASSKSGKRDNEQFF. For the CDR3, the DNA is TGTGCCAGCAGCAAAAGCGGGAAGAGAGATAATGAGCAGTTCTTC.